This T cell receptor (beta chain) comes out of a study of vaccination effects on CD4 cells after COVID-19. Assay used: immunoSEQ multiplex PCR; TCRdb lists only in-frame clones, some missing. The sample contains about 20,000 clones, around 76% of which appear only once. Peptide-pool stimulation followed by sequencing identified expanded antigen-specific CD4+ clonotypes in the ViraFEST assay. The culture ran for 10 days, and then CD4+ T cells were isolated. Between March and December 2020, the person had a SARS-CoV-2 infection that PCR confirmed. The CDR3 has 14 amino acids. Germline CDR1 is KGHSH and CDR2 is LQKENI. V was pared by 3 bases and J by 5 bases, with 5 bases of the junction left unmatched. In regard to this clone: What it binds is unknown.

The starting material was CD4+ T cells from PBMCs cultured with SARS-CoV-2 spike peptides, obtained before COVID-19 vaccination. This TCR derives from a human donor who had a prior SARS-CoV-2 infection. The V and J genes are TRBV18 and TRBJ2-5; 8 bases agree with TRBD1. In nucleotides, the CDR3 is TGTGCCAGCTCACCCGGACAGGGATGGGAGACCCAGTACTTC. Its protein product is CASSPGQGWETQYF.